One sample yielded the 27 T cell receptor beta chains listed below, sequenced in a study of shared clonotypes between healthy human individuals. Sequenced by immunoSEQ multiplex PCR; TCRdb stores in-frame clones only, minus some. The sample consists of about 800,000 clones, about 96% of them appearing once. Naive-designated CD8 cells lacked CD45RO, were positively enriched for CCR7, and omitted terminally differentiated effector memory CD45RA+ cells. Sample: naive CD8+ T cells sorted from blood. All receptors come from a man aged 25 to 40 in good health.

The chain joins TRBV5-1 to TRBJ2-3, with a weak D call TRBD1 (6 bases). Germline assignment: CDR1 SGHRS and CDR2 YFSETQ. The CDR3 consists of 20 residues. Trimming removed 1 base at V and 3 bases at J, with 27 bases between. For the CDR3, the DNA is TGCGCCAGCAGCTTGCCGACCGGGACAAAAGTTGGAGGAACTACAGATACGCAGTATTTT. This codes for CASSLPTGTKVGGTTDTQYF.

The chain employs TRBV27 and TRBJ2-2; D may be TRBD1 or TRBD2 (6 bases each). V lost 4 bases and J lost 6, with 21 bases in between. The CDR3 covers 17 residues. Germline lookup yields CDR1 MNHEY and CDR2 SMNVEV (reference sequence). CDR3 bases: TGTGCCAGCAGTTCGGATGGGGGGCCGCCGAGATCCGGGGAGCTGTTTTTT. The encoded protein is CASSSDGGPPRSGELFF.

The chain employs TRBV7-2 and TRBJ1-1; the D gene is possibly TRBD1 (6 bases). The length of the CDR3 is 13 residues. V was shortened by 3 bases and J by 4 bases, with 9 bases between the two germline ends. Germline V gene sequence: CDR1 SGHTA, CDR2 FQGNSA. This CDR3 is CASSLEDSTEAFF. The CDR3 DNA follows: TGTGCCAGCAGCTTGGAGGACAGCACTGAAGCTTTCTTT.

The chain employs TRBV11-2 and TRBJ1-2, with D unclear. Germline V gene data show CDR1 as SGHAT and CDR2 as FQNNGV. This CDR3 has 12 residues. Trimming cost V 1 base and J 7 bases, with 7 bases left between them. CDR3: CASSLGLFGYTF. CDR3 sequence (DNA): TGTGCCAGCAGCTTAGGGCTCTTTGGCTACACCTTC.

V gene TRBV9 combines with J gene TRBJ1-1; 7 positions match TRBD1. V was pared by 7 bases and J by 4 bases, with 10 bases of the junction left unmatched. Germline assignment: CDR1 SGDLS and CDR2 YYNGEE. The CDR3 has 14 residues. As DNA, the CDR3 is TGTGCCAGCCAAGCAACAGGGACAGTCACTGAAGCTTTCTTT. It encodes CASQATGTVTEAFF.

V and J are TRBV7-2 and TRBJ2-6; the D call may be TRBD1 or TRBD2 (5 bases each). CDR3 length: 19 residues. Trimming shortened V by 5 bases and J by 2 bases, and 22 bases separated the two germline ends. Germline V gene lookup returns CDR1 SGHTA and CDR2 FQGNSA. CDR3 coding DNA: TGTGCCAGCAGCCGGGGCGCGGGTATCATCTTTCCTGGGGCCAACGTCCTGACTTTC. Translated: CASSRGAGIIFPGANVLTF.

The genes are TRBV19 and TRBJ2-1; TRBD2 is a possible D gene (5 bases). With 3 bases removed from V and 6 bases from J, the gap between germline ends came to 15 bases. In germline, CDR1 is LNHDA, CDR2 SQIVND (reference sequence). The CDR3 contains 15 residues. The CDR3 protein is CASSIFSAGGNEQFF. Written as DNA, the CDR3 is TGTGCCAGTAGTATCTTTAGCGCTGGCGGCAATGAGCAGTTCTTC.

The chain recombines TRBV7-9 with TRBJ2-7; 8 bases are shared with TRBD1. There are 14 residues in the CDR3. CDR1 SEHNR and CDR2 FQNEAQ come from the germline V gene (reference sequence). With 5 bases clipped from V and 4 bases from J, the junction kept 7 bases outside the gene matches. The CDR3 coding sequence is TGTGCCAGCAGCGCCCGAGGACAGGGATACGAGCAGTACTTC. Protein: CASSARGQGYEQYF.

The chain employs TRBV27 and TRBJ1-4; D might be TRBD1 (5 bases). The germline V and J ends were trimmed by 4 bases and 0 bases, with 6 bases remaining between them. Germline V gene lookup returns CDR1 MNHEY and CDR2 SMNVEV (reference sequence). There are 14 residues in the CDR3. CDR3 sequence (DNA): TGTGCCAGCAGTTACAGGCCAACTAATGAAAAACTGTTTTTT. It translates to CASSYRPTNEKLFF.

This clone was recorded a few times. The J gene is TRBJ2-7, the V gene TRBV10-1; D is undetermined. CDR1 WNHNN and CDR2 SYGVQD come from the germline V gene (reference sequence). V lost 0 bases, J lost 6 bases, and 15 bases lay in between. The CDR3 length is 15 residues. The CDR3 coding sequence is TGCGCCAGCAGTGAGTCGGTGGGTCGTTTGGGCGAGCAGTACTTC. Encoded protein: CASSESVGRLGEQYF.

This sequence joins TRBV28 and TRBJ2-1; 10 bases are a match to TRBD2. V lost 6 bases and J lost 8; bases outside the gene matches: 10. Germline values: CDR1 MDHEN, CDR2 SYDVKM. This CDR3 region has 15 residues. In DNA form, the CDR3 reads TGTGCCAGCAGGTTAGCGGGAGGAGCTGGATATGAGCAGTTCTTC. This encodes CASRLAGGAGYEQFF.

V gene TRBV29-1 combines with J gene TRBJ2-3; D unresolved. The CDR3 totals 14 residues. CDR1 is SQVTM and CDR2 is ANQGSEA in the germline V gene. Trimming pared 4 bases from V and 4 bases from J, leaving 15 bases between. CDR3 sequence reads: CSVVKTLGPDTQYF. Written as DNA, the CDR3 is TGCAGCGTTGTAAAGACTCTCGGACCAGATACGCAGTATTTT.

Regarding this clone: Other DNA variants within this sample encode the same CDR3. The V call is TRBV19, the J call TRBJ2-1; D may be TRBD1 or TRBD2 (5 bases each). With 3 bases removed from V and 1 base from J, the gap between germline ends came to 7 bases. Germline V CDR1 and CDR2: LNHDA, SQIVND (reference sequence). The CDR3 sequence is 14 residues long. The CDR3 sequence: CASSIGGSYNEQFF. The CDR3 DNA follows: TGTGCCAGTAGTATTGGGGGTTCCTACAATGAGCAGTTCTTC.

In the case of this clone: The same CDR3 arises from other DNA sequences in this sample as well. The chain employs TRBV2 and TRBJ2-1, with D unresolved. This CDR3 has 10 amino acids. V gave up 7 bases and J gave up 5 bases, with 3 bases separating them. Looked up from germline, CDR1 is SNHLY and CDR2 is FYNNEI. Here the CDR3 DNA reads TGTGCCAGCAAAGACAATGAGCAGTTCTTC. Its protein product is CASKDNEQFF.

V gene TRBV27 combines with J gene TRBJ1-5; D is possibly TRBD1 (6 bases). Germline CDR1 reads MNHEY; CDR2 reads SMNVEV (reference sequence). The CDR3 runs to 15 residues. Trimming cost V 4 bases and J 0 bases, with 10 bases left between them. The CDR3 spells CASSSRQVSNQPQHF. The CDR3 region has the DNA TGTGCCAGCAGTTCCCGACAGGTTAGCAATCAGCCCCAGCATTTT.

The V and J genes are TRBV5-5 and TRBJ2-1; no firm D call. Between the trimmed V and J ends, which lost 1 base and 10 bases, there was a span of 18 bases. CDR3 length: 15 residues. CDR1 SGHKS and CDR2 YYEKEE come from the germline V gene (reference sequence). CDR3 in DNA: TGTGCCAGCAGCTTGCATCTAGATGTGGATGGGGAGCAGTTCTTC. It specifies CASSLHLDVDGEQFF.

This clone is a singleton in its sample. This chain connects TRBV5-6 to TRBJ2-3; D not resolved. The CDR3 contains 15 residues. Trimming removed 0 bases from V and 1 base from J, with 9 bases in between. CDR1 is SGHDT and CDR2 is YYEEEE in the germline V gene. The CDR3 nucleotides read TGTGCCAGCAGCTTGGCCGCAGGCCGCACAGATACGCAGTATTTT. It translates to CASSLAAGRTDTQYF.

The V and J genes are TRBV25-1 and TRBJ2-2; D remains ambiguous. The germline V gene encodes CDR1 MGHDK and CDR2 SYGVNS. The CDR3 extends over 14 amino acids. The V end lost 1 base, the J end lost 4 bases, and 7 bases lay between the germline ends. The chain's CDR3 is CASSEFGSTGELFF. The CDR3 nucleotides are TGTGCCAGCAGTGAATTTGGCTCCACCGGGGAGCTGTTTTTT.

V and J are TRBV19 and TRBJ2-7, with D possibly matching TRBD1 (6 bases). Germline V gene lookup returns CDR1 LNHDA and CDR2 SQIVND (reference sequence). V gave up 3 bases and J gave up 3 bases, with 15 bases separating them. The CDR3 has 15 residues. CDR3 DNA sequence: TGTGCCAGTAGTATCCGGCTGGGGGCGGGCTACGAGCAGTACTTC. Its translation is CASSIRLGAGYEQYF. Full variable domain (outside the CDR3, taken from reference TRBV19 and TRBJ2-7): DGGITQSPKYLFRKEGQNVTLSCEQNLNHDAMYWYRQDPGQGLRLIYYSQIVNDFQKGDIAEGYSVSREKKESFPLTVTSAQKNPTAFYLCASSIRLGAGYEQYFGPGTRLTVT.

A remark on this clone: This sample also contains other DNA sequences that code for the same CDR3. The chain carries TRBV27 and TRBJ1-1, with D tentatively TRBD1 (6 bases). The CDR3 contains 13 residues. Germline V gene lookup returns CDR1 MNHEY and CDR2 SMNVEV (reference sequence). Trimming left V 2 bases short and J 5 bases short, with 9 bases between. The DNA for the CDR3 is TGTGCCAGCAGTTTACAGAGGGGGACTGAAGCTTTCTTT. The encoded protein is CASSLQRGTEAFF.

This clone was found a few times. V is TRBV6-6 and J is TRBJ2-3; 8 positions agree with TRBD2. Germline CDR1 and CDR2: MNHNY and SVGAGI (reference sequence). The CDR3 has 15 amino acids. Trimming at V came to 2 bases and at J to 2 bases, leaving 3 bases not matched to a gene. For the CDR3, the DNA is TGTGCCAGCAGTTACCCGGGAGGGCCCACAGATACGCAGTATTTT. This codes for CASSYPGGPTDTQYF.

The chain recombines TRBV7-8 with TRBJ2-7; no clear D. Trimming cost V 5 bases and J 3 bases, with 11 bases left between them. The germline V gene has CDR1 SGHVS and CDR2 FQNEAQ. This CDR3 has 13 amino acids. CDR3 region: CASSLRTGYEQYF. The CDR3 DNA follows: TGTGCCAGCAGCCTTAGGACCGGCTACGAGCAGTACTTC.

For the CDR3, the DNA is TGTGCCAGCTCACCCGACGGAGGGGGTGAGAACACTGAAGCTTTCTTT. Translation: CASSPDGGGENTEAFF. The chain links TRBV18 to TRBJ1-1; weak D call: TRBD1 (6 bases). The CDR3 length is 16 residues. CDR1 and CDR2 (germline): KGHSH, LQKENI. V lost 3 bases to trimming and J lost 1 base, with 15 bases between them.

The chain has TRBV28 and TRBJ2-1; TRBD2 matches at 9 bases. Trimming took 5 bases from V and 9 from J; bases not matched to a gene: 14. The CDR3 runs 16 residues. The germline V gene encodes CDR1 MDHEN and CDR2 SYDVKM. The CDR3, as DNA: TGTGCCAGCAGTCCAATCCGGCGGGAGGGCCTGGTTGAGCAGTTCTTC. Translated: CASSPIRREGLVEQFF.

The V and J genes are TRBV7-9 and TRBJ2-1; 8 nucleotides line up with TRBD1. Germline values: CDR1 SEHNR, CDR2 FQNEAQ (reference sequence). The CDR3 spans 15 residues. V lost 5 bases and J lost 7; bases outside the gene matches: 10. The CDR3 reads CASSPPDRVGNEQFF. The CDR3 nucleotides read TGTGCCAGCAGCCCGCCGGACAGGGTGGGTAATGAGCAGTTCTTC.

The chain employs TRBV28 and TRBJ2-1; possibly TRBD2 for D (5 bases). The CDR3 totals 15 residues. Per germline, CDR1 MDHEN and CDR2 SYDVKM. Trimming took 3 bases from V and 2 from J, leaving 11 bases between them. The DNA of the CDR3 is TGTGCCAGCAGTTTGTACGCGGAGGCCTACAATGAGCAGTTCTTC. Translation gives CASSLYAEAYNEQFF.

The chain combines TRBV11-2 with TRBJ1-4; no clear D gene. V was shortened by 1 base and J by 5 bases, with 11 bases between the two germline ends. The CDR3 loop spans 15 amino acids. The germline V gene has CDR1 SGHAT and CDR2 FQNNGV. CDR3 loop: CASSLAPGGNEKLFF. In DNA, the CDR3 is TGTGCCAGCAGCTTAGCGCCAGGAGGAAATGAAAAACTGTTTTTT.